These 23 T cell receptor beta chains originate from one sample sequenced in a study of control samples from healthy donors and cancer patients (dated by TCRdb to 2020 to 2022). Libraries were made using the immunoSEQ multiplex PCR assay. TCRdb took this table from immuneACCESS and kept in-frame rearrangements with V and J called. Such tables lack part of the clones; where checked against another copy, unresolved V genes explain under half of the gap, and the rest is unexplained. The sample table records tens of thousands of clones; about 95% of these occur just once. Of the sample, less than 4% is held by the ten largest clones. The sample taken for sequencing was blood. These receptors were collected from a man in his thirties or forties in good health.

The V and J genes are TRBV5-6 and TRBJ2-7; D is ambiguous. The CDR3 contains 16 residues. V dropped 2 bases and J dropped 5 bases, with 20 bases sitting between them. Germline lookup yields CDR1 SGHDT and CDR2 YYEEEE. As DNA, the CDR3 is TGTGCCAGCAGCTTTGATGTATTGAACAGAATCCACGAGCAGTACTTC. As protein: CASSFDVLNRIHEQYF. Filled out from reference TRBV5-6 and TRBJ2-7, the complete variable domain reads DAGVTQSPTHLIKTRGQQVTLRCSPKSGHDTVSWYQQALGQGPQFIFQYYEEEERQRGNFPDRFSGHQFPNYSSELNVNALLLGDSALYLCASSFDVLNRIHEQYFGPGTRLTVT.

This chain links TRBV6-2 or TRBV6-3 with TRBJ1-4; D may be TRBD1 (5 bases). The V gene lost 6 bases and the J gene lost 0 bases, with 8 bases spanning the gap. This CDR3 is built from 14 residues. Germline loops: CDR1 MNHEY, CDR2 SVGEGT. Here the CDR3 reads CASSGAATNEKLFF. The CDR3 DNA reads TGTGCCAGCAGCGGGGCAGCAACTAATGAAAAACTGTTTTTT.

Comments on this clone: In the same sample, other DNA sequences code for this CDR3. This chain connects TRBV27 to TRBJ2-1, with D possibly matching TRBD2 (5 bases). From germline, CDR1 is MNHEY and CDR2 SMNVEV (reference sequence). V was pared by 4 bases and J by 2 bases, with 9 bases between. This CDR3 has 14 residues. Here the CDR3 reads CASSSGVAYNEQFF. The DNA of the CDR3 is TGTGCCAGCAGTTCCGGGGTTGCCTACAATGAGCAGTTCTTC.

This chain connects TRBV11-2 to TRBJ1-6; 7 bases match TRBD1. The CDR3 covers 14 residues. The junction had 4 bases not matched to a gene; V was cut back by 6 bases and J by 5 bases. Per the germline V gene, CDR1 is SGHAT and CDR2 is FQNNGV. In nucleotides, the CDR3 is TGTGCCAGCAGTATGGGACAGAATAATTCACCCCTCCACTTT. Translating gives CASSMGQNNSPLHF.

The chain uses TRBV6-5 and TRBJ1-5, with D possibly TRBD1 on 6 matching bases. V was clipped by 4 bases and J by 7 bases, with 14 bases between them. Per the germline V gene, CDR1 is MNHEY and CDR2 is SVGAGI. The CDR3 has 14 residues. CDR3 residues: CASSSRGGYQPQHF. The CDR3 DNA reads TGTGCCAGCAGTTCAAGGGGGGGGTACCAGCCCCAGCATTTT.

The chain combines TRBV10-3 with TRBJ2-7; D unresolved. CDR3 size: 13 residues. The V and J ends lost 6 bases and 3 bases respectively, with 12 bases between them. Germline CDR1 ENHRY, CDR2 SYGVKD. In nucleotides, the CDR3 is TGTGCCATCAGCTCAACCGACGACTACGAGCAGTACTTC. This gives the protein CAISSTDDYEQYF.

The rearrangement uses TRBV10-2 and TRBJ1-5, with 8 positions matching TRBD1. The CDR3 totals 14 residues. Germline V gives CDR1 WSHSY, CDR2 SAAADI. V gave up 2 bases and J gave up 8 bases; unmatched junction bases: 5. CDR3 nucleotide sequence: TGCGCCAGCAGTGAGAGGGCAGGGGGCAAGCCCCAGCATTTT. Its translation is CASSERAGGKPQHF.

V is TRBV27 and J is TRBJ2-2; D gene unclear. Trimming took 8 bases from V and 1 from J, leaving 5 bases between them. Per germline, CDR1 MNHEY and CDR2 SMNVEV (reference sequence). There are 12 residues in the CDR3. Here the CDR3 reads CASRENTGELFF. The CDR3 coding sequence is TGTGCCAGCCGCGAGAACACCGGGGAGCTGTTTTTT.

This clone was observed a single time. The gene calls are TRBV11-1 and TRBJ2-3, with 9 bases lining up with TRBD2. From germline, CDR1 is SGHAT and CDR2 FQDESV (reference sequence). With 2 bases clipped from V and 2 bases from J, the junction kept 2 bases outside the gene matches. The CDR3 runs 15 residues. The CDR3 DNA follows: TGTGCCAGCAGCTTACTAGCGGGACCCACAGATACGCAGTATTTT. Amino acid sequence: CASSLLAGPTDTQYF.

The chain couples TRBV6-5 to TRBJ2-7; D is undetermined. The germline V and J ends were trimmed by 11 bases and 3 bases, with 11 bases remaining between them. The CDR3 has 11 amino acids. Germline-derived CDR1 and CDR2 are MNHEY and SVGAGI. Here the CDR3 reads CAGRWGYEQYF. CDR3 coding DNA: TGTGCCGGAAGGTGGGGCTACGAGCAGTACTTC.

The rearrangement joins TRBV6-2 or TRBV6-3 to TRBJ2-7, with D possibly being TRBD2 (7 bases). There are 13 residues in the CDR3. The germline V gene has CDR1 MNHEY and CDR2 SVGEGT. Trimming stripped 2 bases from V and 7 bases from J, with 12 bases between. The CDR3 protein is CASSYAGAREQYF. The DNA for the CDR3 is TGTGCCAGCAGTTACGCGGGGGCAAGAGAGCAGTACTTC.

This clone was observed a single time. The chain has TRBV5-5 and TRBJ1-2; TRBD1 agrees at 7 bases. The CDR3 has 17 amino acids. Trimming took 2 bases from V and 8 from J; bases not matched to a gene: 18. Germline values: CDR1 SGHKS, CDR2 YYEKEE (reference sequence). The CDR3 protein is CASSFRRQGPTKGGYTF. For the CDR3, the DNA is TGTGCCAGCAGCTTCCGGAGACAGGGCCCTACCAAGGGGGGCTACACCTTC.

The V call is TRBV9, the J call TRBJ2-1; 8 bases map to TRBD2. Trimming cost V 3 bases and J 0 bases; bases outside gene matches: 2. Germline-derived CDR1 and CDR2 are SGDLS and YYNGEE. The CDR3 consists of 15 residues. CDR3 loop: CASSGSGSSYNEQFF. Here the CDR3 DNA reads TGTGCCAGCAGCGGAAGCGGGAGCTCCTACAATGAGCAGTTCTTC.

The chain recombines TRBV9 with TRBJ2-6; D gene uncertain. V lost 4 bases and J 10 bases, leaving 15 bases between the germline ends. Germline V gives CDR1 SGDLS, CDR2 YYNGEE. CDR3 length equals 14 residues. CDR3 sequence (DNA): TGTGCCAGCAGCCCCCCACGAGGCCCAAACGTCCTGACTTTC. This encodes CASSPPRGPNVLTF.

CDR3 in amino acids: CASSVDAGGQETQYF. CDR3 DNA sequence: TGTGCCAGCAGCGTAGACGCGGGGGGGCAAGAGACCCAGTACTTC. The chain carries TRBV9 and TRBJ2-5; TRBD2 agrees at 9 bases. Germline V gene sequence: CDR1 SGDLS, CDR2 YYNGEE. The CDR3 is 15 residues long. V lost 0 bases, J lost 2 bases, and 2 bases stayed unmatched.

The rearrangement joins TRBV5-1 to TRBJ2-7; 10 nucleotides match TRBD2. Germline V gene data show CDR1 as SGHRS and CDR2 as YFSETQ. Germline trimming cut 2 bases from V and 6 bases from J; bases unmatched to any gene: 5. This CDR3 comprises 14 residues. The CDR3 DNA reads as TGCGCCAGCAGCTTAAGCGGGAGGGCCTCCGAGCAGTACTTC. Its protein product is CASSLSGRASEQYF. The full variable domain, in which reference TRBV5-1 and TRBJ2-7 provide the parts outside the CDR3, is KAGVTQTPRYLIKTRGQQVTLSCSPISGHRSVSWYQQTPGQGLQFLFEYFSETQRNKGNFPGRFSGRQFSNSRSEMNVSTLELGDSALYLCASSLSGRASEQYFGPGTRLTVT.

V gene TRBV19 combines with J gene TRBJ2-7, with D tentatively TRBD2 (5 bases). CDR3 length equals 15 residues. The germline CDR1 and CDR2 sequences are LNHDA and SQIVND (reference sequence). The V end was cut by 7 bases, the J end by 1 base, with 17 bases between. Here the CDR3 reads CASMSIQGGSYEQYF. DNA for the CDR3: TGTGCCAGTATGTCCATCCAAGGAGGATCCTACGAGCAGTACTTC.

The chain couples TRBV6-6 to TRBJ2-1; no clear D gene. V lost 5 bases to trimming and J lost 8 bases, with 10 bases between them. CDR3 length: 12 residues. Germline V lookup: CDR1 MNHNY, CDR2 SVGAGI (reference sequence). The chain's CDR3 is CASSTANHEQFF. The DNA of the CDR3 is TGTGCCAGCAGTACCGCTAACCATGAGCAGTTCTTC.

The CDR3 loop reads CASTRRNGGLNNYGYTF. CDR3 coding DNA: TGTGCCAGCACCAGGAGAAACGGGGGGCTGAACAACTATGGCTACACCTTC. The rearrangement uses TRBV3-1 (or the pseudogene TRBV3-2) and TRBJ1-2; possibly TRBD1 for D (6 bases). The CDR3 contains 17 residues. Deletions cut 7 bases from V and 2 bases from J, with 23 bases between. The V gene's germline CDR1 is LGHDT and CDR2 YNNKEL (reference sequence).

The rearrangement joins TRBV19 to TRBJ1-1; D is possibly TRBD1 (6 bases). V lost 5 bases and J lost 5, with 24 bases in between. Germline V gene sequence: CDR1 LNHDA, CDR2 SQIVND (reference sequence). The CDR3 sequence is 17 residues long. The CDR3 coding sequence is TGTGCCAGTAGTCGCGCGGGGTTCGGGGGGCGAGAGACTGAAGCTTTCTTT. The encoded protein is CASSRAGFGGRETEAFF.

The chain joins TRBV5-4 to TRBJ1-3, with D unresolved. Trimming removed 4 bases at V and 2 bases at J, with 7 bases between. CDR3 size: 13 residues. The germline V gene has CDR1 SGHNT and CDR2 YYREEE (reference sequence). CDR3 sequence reads: CASSRLPGNTIYF. In DNA form, the CDR3 reads TGTGCCAGCAGCCGCCTACCTGGAAACACCATATATTTT.

The chain uses TRBV2 and TRBJ1-5, with a possible D match to TRBD1 (5 bases). V lost 3 bases, J lost 9 bases, and 12 bases lay in between. The germline gives CDR1 SNHLY, CDR2 FYNNEI. The CDR3 is 13 amino acids. CDR3 protein: CASSDFGGWPQHF. In DNA, the CDR3 is TGTGCCAGCAGTGATTTCGGGGGTTGGCCCCAGCATTTT.

The chain has TRBV2 and TRBJ1-4; a weak D match, TRBD1 (5 bases). The germline CDR1 and CDR2 sequences are SNHLY and FYNNEI. V lost 1 base to trimming and J lost 7 bases, with 13 bases between them. The CDR3 runs 15 residues. CDR3 nucleotide sequence: TGTGCCAGCAGTGAAGTGGGGGAGGCCGGTGAAAAACTGTTTTTT. This codes for CASSEVGEAGEKLFF.